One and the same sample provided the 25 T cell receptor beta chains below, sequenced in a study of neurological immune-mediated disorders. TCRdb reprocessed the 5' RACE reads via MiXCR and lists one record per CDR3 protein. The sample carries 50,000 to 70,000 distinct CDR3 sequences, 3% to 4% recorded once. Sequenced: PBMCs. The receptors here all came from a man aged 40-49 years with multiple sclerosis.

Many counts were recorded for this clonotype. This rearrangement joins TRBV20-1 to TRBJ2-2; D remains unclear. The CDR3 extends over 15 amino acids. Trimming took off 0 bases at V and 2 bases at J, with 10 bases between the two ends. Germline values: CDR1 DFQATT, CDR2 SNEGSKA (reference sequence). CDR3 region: CSARDYRFNTGELFF. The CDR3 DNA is TGCAGTGCTAGAGATTATCGGTTTAACACCGGGGAGCTGTTTTTT.

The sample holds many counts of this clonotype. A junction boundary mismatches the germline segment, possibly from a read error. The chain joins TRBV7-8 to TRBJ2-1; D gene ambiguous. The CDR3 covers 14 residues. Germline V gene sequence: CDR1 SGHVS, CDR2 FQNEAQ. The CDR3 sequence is CASSPNDGRNEKFF. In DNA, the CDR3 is TGTGCCAGCAGCCCGAACGACGGAAGAAATGAGAAGTTCTTC.

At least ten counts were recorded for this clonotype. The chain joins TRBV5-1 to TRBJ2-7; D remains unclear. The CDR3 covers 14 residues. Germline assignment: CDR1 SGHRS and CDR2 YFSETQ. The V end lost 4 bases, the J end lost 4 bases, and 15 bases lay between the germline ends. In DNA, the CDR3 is TGCGCCAGCAGCGCCGGCACCGGTCCGTACGAGCAGTACTTC. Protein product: CASSAGTGPYEQYF. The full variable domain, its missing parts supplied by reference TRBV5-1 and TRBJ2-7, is KAGVTQTPRYLIKTRGQQVTLSCSPISGHRSVSWYQQTPGQGLQFLFEYFSETQRNKGNFPGRFSGRQFSNSRSEMNVSTLELGDSALYLCASSAGTGPYEQYFGPGTRLTVT.

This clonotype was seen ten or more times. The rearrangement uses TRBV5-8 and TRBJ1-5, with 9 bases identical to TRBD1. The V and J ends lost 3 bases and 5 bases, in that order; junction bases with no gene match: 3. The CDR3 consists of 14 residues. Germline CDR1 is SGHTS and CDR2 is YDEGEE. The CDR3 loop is CASSWRTGDQPQHF. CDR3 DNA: TGTGCCAGCAGCTGGCGGACAGGGGATCAGCCCCAGCATTTT.

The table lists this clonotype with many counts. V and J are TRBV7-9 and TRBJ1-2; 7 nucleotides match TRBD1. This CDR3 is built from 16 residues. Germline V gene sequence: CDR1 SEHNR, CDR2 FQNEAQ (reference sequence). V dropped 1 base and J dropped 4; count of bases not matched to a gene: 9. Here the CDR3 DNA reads TGTGCCAGCAGCTTAGGGCCTGGACAGGAGAGCTATGGCTACACCTTC. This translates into CASSLGPGQESYGYTF.

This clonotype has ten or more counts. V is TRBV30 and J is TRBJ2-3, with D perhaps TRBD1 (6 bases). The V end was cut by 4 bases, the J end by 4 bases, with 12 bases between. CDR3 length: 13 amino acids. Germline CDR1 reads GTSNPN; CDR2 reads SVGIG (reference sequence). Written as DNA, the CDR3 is TGTGCCTGGAACAACGAGGGGGCAGATACGCAGTATTTT. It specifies CAWNNEGADTQYF.

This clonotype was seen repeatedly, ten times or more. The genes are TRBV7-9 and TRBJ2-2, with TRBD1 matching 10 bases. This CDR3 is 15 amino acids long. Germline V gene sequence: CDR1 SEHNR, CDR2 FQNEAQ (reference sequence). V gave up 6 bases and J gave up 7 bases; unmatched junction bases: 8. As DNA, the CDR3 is TGTGCCAGCAGGCCGGGACAGGGGTCGTACGGGGAGCTGTTTTTT. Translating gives CASRPGQGSYGELFF.

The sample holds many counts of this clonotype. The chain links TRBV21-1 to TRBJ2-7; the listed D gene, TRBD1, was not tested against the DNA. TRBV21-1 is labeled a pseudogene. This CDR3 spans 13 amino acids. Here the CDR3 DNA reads TGTGCCAGCAGCAACCAGGGAAGCTACGAGCAGTACTTC. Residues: CASSNQGSYEQYF.

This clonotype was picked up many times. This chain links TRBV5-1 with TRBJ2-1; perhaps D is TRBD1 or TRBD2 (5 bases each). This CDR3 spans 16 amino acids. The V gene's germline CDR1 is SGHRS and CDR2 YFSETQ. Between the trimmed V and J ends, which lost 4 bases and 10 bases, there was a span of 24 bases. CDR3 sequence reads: CASSLVPGPVSGEQFF. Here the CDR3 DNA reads TGCGCCAGCAGCCTCGTCCCGGGACCAGTCTCTGGGGAGCAGTTCTTC.

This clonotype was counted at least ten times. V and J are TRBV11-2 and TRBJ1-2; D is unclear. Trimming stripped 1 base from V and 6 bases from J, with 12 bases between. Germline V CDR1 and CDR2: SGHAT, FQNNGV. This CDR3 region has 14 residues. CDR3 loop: CASSLAGQRDGYTF. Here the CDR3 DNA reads TGTGCCAGCAGCTTAGCTGGGCAGCGCGATGGCTACACCTTC.

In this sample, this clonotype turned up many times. The CDR3 spells CASSPGPPTTNEKLFF. The CDR3 nucleotides read TGTGCCAGCAGCCCGGGCCCTCCCACAACTAATGAAAAACTGTTTTTT. The chain carries TRBV7-6 and TRBJ1-4, with D unresolved. Germline V gene data show CDR1 as SGHVS and CDR2 as FNYEAQ. There are 16 residues in the CDR3. V was trimmed by 5 bases and J by 0 bases, leaving 13 bases between them. The variable domain in full, with the rest retrieved from reference TRBV7-6 and TRBJ1-4, is GAGVSQSPRYKVTKRGQDVALRCDPISGHVSLYWYRQALGQGPEFLTYFNYEAQQDKSGLPNDRFSAERPEGSISTLTIQRTEQRDSAMYRCASSPGPPTTNEKLFFGSGTQLSVL.

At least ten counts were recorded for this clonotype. The CDR3 DNA follows: TGCGCCAGCAGCTTGAACAGCGGGATATTGAATGAGCAGTTCTTC. This sequence encodes CASSLNSGILNEQFF. The J gene is TRBJ2-1, the V gene TRBV5-1; TRBD2 agrees at 7 bases. The CDR3 runs to 15 residues. The V gene's germline CDR1 is SGHRS and CDR2 YFSETQ. The V and J ends lost 1 base and 7 bases, in that order; junction bases with no gene match: 8. The full variable domain, with the rest looked up from reference TRBV5-1 and TRBJ2-1, is KAGVTQTPRYLIKTRGQQVTLSCSPISGHRSVSWYQQTPGQGLQFLFEYFSETQRNKGNFPGRFSGRQFSNSRSEMNVSTLELGDSALYLCASSLNSGILNEQFFGPGTRLTVL.

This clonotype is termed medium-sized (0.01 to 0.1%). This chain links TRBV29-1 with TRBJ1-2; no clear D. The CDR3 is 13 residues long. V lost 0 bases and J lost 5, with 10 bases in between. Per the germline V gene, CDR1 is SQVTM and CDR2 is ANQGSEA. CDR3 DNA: TGCAGCGTTGAAGATCAGCTCGAGTATGGCTACACCTTC. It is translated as CSVEDQLEYGYTF.

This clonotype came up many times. CDR3 sequence: CASSDTGDTEAFF. CDR3 nucleotides: TGTGCCAGCAGTGATACAGGAGACACTGAAGCTTTCTTT. The rearrangement links TRBV12-3 or TRBV12-4 to TRBJ1-1; D perhaps matches TRBD1 (5 bases). This CDR3 spans 13 amino acids. The V end was cut by 5 bases, the J end by 3 bases, with 10 bases between.

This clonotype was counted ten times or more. Here the CDR3 reads CSALRPGQWNTEAFF. The CDR3 bases are TGCAGCGCCTTACGACCGGGACAGTGGAACACTGAAGCTTTCTTT. The chain joins TRBV20-1 to TRBJ1-1, with 7 bases matching TRBD1. CDR1 and CDR2 (germline): DFQATT, SNEGSKA (reference sequence). The CDR3 has 15 amino acids.

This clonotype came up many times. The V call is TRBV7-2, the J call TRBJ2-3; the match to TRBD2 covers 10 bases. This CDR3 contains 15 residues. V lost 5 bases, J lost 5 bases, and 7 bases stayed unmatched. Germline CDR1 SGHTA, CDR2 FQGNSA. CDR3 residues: CASSPQAGGGDTQYF. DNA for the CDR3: TGTGCCAGCAGCCCCCAAGCGGGGGGGGGAGATACGCAGTATTTT.

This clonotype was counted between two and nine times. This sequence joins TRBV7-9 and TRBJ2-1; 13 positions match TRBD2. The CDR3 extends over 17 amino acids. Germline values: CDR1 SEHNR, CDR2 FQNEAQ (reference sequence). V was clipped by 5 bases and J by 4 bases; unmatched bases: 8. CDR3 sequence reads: CASSTLPGLAGYNEQFF. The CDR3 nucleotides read TGTGCCAGCAGCACCCTTCCGGGACTAGCGGGATACAATGAGCAGTTCTTC.

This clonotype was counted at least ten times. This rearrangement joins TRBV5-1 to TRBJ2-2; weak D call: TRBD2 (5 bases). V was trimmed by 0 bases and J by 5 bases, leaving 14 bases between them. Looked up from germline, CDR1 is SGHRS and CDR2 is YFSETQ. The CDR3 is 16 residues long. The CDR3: CASSLALGPGTGELFF. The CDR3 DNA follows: TGCGCCAGCAGCTTGGCCCTAGGGCCGGGAACCGGGGAGCTGTTTTTT. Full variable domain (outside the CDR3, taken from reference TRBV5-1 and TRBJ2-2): KAGVTQTPRYLIKTRGQQVTLSCSPISGHRSVSWYQQTPGQGLQFLFEYFSETQRNKGNFPGRFSGRQFSNSRSEMNVSTLELGDSALYLCASSLALGPGTGELFFGEGSRLTVL.

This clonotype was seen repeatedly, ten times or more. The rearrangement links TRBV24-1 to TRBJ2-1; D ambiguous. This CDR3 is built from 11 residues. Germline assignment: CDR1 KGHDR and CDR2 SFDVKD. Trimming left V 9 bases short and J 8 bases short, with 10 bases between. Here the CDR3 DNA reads TGTGCCACCGGCGTTGCGGATGAGCAGTTCTTC. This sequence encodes CATGVADEQFF.

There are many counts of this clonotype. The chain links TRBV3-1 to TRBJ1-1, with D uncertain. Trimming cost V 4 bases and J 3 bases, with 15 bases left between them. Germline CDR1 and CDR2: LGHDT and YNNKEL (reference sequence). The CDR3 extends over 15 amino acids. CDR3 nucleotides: TGTGCCAGCAGCCCCGTCGCGGGGATAGACACTGAAGCTTTCTTT. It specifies CASSPVAGIDTEAFF.

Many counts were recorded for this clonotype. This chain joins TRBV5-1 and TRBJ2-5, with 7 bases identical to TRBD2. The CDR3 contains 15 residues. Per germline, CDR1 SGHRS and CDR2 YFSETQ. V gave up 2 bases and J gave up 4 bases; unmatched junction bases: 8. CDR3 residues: CASSFGAGAPETQYF. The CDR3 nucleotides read TGCGCCAGCAGCTTCGGGGCGGGAGCCCCAGAGACCCAGTACTTC.

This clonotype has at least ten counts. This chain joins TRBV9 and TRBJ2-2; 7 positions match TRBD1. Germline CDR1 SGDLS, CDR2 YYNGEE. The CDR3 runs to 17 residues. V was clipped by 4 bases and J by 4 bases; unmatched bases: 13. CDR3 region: CASSPELGTVRTGELFF. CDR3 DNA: TGTGCCAGCAGCCCCGAACTGGGGACAGTACGCACCGGGGAGCTGTTTTTT.

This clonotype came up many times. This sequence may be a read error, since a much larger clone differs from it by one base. CDR3 sequence (DNA): TGCGCCAACAGTTCTTCTTTAGGGGCAGGGGAAGAGACCCAGTACTTC. Translating gives CANSSSLGAGEETQYF. This rearrangement joins TRBV10-1 to TRBJ2-5, with D tentatively TRBD1 (6 bases). CDR3 size: 16 residues. Germline V gives CDR1 WNHNN, CDR2 SYGVQD (reference sequence).

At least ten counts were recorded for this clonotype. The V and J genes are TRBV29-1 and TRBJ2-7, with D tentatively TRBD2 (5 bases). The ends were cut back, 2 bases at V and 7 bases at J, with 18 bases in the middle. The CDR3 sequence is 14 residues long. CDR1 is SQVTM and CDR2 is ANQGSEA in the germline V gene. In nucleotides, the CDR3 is TGCAGCGTTGAATTCCCGGGGATTTTCTTGGAGCAGTACTTC. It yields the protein CSVEFPGIFLEQYF.

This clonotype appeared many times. CDR3 nucleotide sequence: TGTGCCAGCAGCTACCGGGACAGGGCTGGCTACACCTTC. Residues: CASSYRDRAGYTF. This chain links TRBV5-6 with TRBJ1-2; TRBD1 matches 9 bases. V was clipped by 3 bases and J by 7 bases; unmatched bases: 4. This CDR3 has 13 residues. Germline V gene sequence: CDR1 SGHDT, CDR2 YYEEEE.